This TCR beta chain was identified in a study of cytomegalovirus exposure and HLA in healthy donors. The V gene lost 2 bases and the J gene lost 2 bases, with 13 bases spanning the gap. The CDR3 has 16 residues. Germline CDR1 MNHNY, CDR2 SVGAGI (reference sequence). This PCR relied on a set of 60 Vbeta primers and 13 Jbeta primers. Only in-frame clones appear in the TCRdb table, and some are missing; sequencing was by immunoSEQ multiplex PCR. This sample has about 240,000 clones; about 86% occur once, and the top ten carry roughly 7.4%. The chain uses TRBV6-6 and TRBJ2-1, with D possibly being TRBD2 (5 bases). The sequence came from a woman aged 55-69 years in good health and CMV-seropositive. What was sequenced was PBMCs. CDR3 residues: CASSYGRAYTYNEQFF. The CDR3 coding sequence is TGTGCCAGCAGTTACGGGCGGGCTTACACCTACAATGAGCAGTTCTTC.